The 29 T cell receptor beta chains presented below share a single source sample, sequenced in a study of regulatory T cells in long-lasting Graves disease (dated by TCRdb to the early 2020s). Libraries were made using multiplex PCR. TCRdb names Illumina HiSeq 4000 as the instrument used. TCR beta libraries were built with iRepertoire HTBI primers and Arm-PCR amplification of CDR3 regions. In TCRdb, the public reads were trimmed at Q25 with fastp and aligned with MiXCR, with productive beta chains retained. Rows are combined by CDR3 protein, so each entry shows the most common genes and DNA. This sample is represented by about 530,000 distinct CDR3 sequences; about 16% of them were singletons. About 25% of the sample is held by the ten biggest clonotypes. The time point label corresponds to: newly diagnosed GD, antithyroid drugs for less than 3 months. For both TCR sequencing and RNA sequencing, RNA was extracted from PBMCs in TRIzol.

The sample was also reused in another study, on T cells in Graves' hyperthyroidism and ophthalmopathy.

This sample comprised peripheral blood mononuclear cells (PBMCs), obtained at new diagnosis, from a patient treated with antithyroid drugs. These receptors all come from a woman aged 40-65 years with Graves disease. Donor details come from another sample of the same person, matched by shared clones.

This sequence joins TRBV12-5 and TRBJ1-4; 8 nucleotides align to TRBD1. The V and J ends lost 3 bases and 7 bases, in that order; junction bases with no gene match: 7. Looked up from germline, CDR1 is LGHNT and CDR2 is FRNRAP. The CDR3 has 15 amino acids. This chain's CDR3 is CASGFMTGEVEKLFF. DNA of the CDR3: TGTGCTAGTGGTTTTATGACAGGGGAAGTTGAAAAACTGTTTTTT. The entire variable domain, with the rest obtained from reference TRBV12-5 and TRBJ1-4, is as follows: DARVTQTPRHKVTEMGQEVTMRCQPILGHNTVFWYRQTMMQGLELLAYFRNRAPLDDSGMPKDRFSAEMPDATLATLKIQPSEPRDSAVYFCASGFMTGEVEKLFFGSGTQLSVL.

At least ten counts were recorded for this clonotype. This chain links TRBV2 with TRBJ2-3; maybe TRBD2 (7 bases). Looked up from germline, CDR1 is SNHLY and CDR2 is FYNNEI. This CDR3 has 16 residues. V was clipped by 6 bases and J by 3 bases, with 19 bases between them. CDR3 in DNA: TGTGCCAGCAGCCCAAGGGGGGTAGCGGGTACAGATACGCAGTATTTT. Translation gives CASSPRGVAGTDTQYF.

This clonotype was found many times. The CDR3 sequence: CASRVDRGTETQYF. CDR3 in DNA: TGTGCCAGCAGGGTAGACCGCGGGACAGAGACCCAGTACTTC. The chain couples TRBV2 to TRBJ2-5; TRBD2 might be the D (6 bases). Germline-derived CDR1 and CDR2 are SNHLY and FYNNEI. This CDR3 is 14 amino acids long. V lost 6 bases and J lost 4, with 15 bases in between.

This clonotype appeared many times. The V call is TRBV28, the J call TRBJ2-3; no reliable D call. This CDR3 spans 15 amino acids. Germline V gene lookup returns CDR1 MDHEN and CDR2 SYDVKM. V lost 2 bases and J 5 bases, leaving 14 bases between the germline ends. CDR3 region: CASSLVDQRQDTQYF. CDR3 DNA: TGTGCCAGCAGTTTAGTGGACCAAAGGCAAGATACGCAGTATTTT.

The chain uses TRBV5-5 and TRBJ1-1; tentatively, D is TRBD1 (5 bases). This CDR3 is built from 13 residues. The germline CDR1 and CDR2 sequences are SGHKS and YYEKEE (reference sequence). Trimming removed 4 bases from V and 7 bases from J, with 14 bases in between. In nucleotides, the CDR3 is TGTGCCAGCAGCCCTGTTTGGGGGATTGAAGCTTTCTTT. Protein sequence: CASSPVWGIEAFF. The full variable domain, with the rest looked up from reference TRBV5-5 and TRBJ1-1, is DAGVTQSPTHLIKTRGQQVTLRCSPISGHKSVSWYQQVLGQGPQFIFQYYEKEERGRGNFPDRFSARQFPNYSSELNVNALLLGDSALYLCASSPVWGIEAFFGQGTRLTVV.

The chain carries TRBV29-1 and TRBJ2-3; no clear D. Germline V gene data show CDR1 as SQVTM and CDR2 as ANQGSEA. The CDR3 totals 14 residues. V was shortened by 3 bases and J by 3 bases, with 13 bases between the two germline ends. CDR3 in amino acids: CSVDPHLGTDTQYF. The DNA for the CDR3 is TGCAGCGTTGACCCCCATCTAGGGACAGATACGCAGTATTTT.

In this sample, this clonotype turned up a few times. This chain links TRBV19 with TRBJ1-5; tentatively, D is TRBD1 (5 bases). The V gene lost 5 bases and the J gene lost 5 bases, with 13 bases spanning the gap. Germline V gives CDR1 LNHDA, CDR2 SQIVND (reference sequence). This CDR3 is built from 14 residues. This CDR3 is CASSPGNPYQPQHF. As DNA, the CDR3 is TGTGCCAGTAGTCCAGGGAACCCCTATCAGCCCCAGCATTTT.

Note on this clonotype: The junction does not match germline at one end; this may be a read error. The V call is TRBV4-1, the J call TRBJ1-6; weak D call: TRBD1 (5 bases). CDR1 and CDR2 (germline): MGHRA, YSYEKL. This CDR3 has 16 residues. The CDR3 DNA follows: TGTGCCAGCAGCCTAGCTGGGGGGAGGATGGATTCACCCCTCCACTTT. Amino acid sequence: CASSLAGGRMDSPLHF.

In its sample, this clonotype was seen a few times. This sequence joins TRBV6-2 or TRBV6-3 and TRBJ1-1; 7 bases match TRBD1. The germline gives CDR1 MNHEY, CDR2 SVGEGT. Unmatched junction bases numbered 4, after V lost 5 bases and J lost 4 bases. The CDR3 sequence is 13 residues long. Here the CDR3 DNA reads TGTGCCAGCAGTGGGAACAGGGGCACTGAAGCTTTCTTT. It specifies CASSGNRGTEAFF.

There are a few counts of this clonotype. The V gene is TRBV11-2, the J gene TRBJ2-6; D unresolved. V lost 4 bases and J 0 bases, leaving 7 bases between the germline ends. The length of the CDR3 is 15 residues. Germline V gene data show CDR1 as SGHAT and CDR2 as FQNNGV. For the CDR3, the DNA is TGTGCCAGCAGCTCAGAAATCTCTGGGGCCAACGTCCTGACTTTC. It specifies CASSSEISGANVLTF. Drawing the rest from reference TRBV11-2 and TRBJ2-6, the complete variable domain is EAGVAQSPRYKIIEKRQSVAFWCNPISGHATLYWYQQILGQGPKLLIQFQNNGVVDDSQLPKDRFSAERLKGVDSTLKIQPAKLEDSAVYLCASSSEISGANVLTFGAGSRLTVL.

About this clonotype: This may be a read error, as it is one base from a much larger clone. The CDR3 DNA follows: TGTGCCGGCAGCCAAGTGGGGGCGCAGACCCAGTACTTC. Its translation: CAGSQVGAQTQYF. This chain links TRBV3-1 with TRBJ2-5; weak D call: TRBD1 (6 bases). The CDR3 runs to 13 residues. Germline assignment: CDR1 LGHDT and CDR2 YNNKEL (reference sequence).

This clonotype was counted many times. This CDR3 is CASSVGEVNGYTF. DNA for the CDR3: TGTGCCAGCAGCGTAGGAGAGGTTAATGGCTACACCTTC. The rearrangement links TRBV2 to TRBJ1-2; no clear D gene. The CDR3 is 13 residues long. Looked up from germline, CDR1 is SNHLY and CDR2 is FYNNEI. V was cut by 6 bases and J by 6 bases, with 14 bases left in between.

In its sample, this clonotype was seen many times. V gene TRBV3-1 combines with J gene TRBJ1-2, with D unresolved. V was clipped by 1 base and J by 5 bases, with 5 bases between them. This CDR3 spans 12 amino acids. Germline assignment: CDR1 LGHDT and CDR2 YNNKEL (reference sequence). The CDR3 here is CASSQGIYGYTF. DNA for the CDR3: TGTGCCAGCAGCCAAGGCATATATGGCTACACCTTC. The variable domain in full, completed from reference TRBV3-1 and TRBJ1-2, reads DTAVSQTPKYLVTQMGNDKSIKCEQNLGHDTMYWYKQDSKKFLKIMFSYNNKELIINETVPNRFSPKSPDKAHLNLHINSLELGDSAVYFCASSQGIYGYTFGSGTRLTVV.

This CDR3 reads CASSLEASGVRGEQFF. CDR3 in DNA: TGTGCCAGCAGCTTGGAGGCTAGCGGGGTTAGGGGTGAGCAGTTCTTC. V gene TRBV5-4 combines with J gene TRBJ2-1, with TRBD2 matching over 9 bases. The CDR3 runs 16 residues. V was clipped by 0 bases and J by 9 bases; unmatched bases: 10. CDR1 SGHNT and CDR2 YYREEE come from the germline V gene (reference sequence).

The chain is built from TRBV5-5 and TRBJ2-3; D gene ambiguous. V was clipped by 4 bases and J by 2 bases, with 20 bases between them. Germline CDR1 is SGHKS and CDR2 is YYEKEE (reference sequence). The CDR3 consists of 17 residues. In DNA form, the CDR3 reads TGTGCCAGCAGCCCCAAGCTTGACTCCATTCTCACAGATACGCAGTATTTT. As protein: CASSPKLDSILTDTQYF.

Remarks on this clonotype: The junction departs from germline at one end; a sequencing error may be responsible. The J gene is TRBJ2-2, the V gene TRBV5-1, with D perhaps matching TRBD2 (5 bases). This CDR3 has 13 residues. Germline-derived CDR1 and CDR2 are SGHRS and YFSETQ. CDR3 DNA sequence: TGCGCCAGCAGCTTGCAGAACACCGGGGAGCCGTTTTTT. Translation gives CASSLQNTGEPFF.

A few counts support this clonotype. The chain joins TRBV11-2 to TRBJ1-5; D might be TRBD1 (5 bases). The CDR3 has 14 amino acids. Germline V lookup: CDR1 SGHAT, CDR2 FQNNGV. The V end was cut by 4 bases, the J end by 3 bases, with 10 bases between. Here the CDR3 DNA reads TGTGCCAGCAGCTCCCAGGGTGTCAATCAGCCCCAGCATTTT. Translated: CASSSQGVNQPQHF. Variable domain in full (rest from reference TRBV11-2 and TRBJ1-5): EAGVAQSPRYKIIEKRQSVAFWCNPISGHATLYWYQQILGQGPKLLIQFQNNGVVDDSQLPKDRFSAERLKGVDSTLKIQPAKLEDSAVYLCASSSQGVNQPQHFGDGTRLSIL.

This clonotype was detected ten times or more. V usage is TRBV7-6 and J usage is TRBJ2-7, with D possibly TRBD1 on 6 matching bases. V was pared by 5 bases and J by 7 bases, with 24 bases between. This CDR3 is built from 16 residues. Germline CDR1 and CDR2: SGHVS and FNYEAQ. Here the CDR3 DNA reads TGTGCCAGCAGCACAACCCGGGACACGGGCCTTGAGGAGCAGTACTTC. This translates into CASSTTRDTGLEEQYF.

CDR3 sequence (DNA): TGTGCCAGCAGCTTAATAGCGGGGGGGGTCTACAATGAGCAGTTCTTC. Amino acid sequence: CASSLIAGGVYNEQFF. The gene calls are TRBV7-9 and TRBJ2-1, with 11 bases matching TRBD2. V dropped 2 bases and J dropped 3; count of bases not matched to a gene: 3. CDR1 is SEHNR and CDR2 is FQNEAQ in the germline V gene (reference sequence). The CDR3 contains 16 residues.

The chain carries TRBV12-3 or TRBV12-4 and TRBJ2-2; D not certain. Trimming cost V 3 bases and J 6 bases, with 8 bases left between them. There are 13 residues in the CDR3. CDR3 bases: TGTGCCAGCAGTTTCGTCTCGTCCGGGGAGCTGTTTTTT. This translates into CASSFVSSGELFF.

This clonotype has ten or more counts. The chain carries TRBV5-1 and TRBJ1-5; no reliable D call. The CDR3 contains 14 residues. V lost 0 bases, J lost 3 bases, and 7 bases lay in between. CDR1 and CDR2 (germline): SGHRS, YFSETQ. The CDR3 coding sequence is TGCGCCAGCAGCTTGGAGGGTCTCAATCAGCCCCAGCATTTT. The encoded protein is CASSLEGLNQPQHF.

The CDR3 DNA reads TGCGCCAGCAGCCCCGGATTACTTAACTATGGCTACACCTTC. It specifies CASSPGLLNYGYTF. The chain combines TRBV4-1 with TRBJ1-2; D remains ambiguous. Germline lookup yields CDR1 MGHRA and CDR2 YSYEKL. The CDR3 has 14 residues. V was pared by 4 bases and J by 1 base, with 10 bases between.

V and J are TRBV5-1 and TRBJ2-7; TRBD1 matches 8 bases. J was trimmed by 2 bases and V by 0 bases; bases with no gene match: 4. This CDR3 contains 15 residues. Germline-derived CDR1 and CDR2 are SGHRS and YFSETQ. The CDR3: CASSLEGTGPYEQYF. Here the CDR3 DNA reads TGCGCCAGCAGCTTGGAAGGGACAGGACCCTACGAGCAGTACTTC.

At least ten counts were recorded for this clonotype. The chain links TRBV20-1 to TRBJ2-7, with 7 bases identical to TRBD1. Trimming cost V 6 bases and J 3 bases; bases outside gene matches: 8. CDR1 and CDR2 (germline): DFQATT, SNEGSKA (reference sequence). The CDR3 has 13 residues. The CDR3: CSARTGFYYEQYF. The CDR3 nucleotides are TGCAGTGCCCGGACAGGCTTCTACTACGAGCAGTACTTC.

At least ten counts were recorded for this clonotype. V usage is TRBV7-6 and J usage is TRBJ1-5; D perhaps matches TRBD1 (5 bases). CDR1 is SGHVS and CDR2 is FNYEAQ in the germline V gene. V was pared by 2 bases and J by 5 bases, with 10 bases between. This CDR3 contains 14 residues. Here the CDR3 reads CASSLRDRDQPQHF. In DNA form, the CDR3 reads TGTGCCAGCAGCTTACGGGACCGAGATCAGCCCCAGCATTTT.

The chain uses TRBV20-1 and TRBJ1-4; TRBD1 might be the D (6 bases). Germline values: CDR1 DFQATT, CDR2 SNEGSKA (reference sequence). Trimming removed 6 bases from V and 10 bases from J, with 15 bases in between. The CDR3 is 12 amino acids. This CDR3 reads CSAVQGLGKLFF. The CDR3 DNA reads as TGCAGTGCAGTACAGGGTTTGGGAAAACTGTTTTTT.

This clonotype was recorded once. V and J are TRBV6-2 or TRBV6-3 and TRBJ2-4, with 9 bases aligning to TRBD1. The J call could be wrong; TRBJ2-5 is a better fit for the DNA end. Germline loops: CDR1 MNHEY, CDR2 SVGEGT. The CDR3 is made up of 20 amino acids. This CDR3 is CASSVSAGINRGHMAETQYF. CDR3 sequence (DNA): TGTGCCAGCAGTGTTTCGGCCGGAATAAACAGGGGGCACATGGCAGAGACCCAGTACTTC.

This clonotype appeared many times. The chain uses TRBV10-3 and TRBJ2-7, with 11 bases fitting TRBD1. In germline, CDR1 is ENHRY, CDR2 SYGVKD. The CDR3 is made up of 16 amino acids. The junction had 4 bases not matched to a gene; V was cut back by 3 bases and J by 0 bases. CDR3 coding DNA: TGTGCCATCAGTGATGGTGGGACAGGGGGCTCCTACGAGCAGTACTTC. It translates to CAISDGGTGGSYEQYF.

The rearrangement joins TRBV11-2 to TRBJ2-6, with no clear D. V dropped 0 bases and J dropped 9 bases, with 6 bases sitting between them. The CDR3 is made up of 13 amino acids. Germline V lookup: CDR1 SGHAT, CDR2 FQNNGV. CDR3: CASSLDPINVLTF. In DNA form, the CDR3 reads TGTGCCAGCAGCTTAGATCCGATCAACGTCCTGACTTTC.